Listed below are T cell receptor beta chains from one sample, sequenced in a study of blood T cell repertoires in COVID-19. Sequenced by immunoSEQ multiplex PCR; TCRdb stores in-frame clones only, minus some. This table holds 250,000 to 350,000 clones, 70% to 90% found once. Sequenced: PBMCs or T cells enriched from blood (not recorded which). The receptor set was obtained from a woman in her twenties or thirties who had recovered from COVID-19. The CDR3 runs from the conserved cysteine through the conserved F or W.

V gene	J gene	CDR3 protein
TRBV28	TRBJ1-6	CASTGPNSPLHF
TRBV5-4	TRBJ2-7	CASSLGSSYEQYF
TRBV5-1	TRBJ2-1	CASSLVQGRGNEQFF
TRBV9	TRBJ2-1	CASSVGTRSPNEQFF
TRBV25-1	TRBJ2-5	CASSDRDSQETQYF
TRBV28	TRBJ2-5	CASSQLAGGLGYQETQYF
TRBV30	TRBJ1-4	CAWGTGASEKLFF
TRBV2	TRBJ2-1	CASSEQGGSYNEQFF
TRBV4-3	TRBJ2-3	CASSQDLAGGQDTQYF
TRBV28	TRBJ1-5	CASSSPDDRPQHF
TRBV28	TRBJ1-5	CASSSGGFNQPQHF
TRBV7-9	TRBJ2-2	CASLTPSGPSAGELFF
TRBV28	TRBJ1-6	CASSPSQGVGSPLHF
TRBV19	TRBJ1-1	CASSIGGGGAGVTEAFF
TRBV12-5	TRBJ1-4	CASGLDSGTGPEKLFF
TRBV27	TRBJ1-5	CASSSGSNQPQHF
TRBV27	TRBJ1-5	CASGDGRPQHF
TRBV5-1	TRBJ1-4	CASRGQGNEKLFF
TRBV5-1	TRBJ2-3	CASSFWTSGSTDTQYF
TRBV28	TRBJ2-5	CASSFIGNQETQYF
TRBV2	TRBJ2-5	CASSERNRQETQYF
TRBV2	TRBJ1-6	CASSEWTGNNSPLHF
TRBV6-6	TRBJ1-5	CASSSTGQGQPQHF